These 13 T cell receptor beta chains were sequenced from one sample in a study of cytomegalovirus exposure and HLA in healthy donors. PCR involved 60 Vbeta and 13 Jbeta primers. Only in-frame clones appear in the TCRdb table, and some are missing; sequencing was by immunoSEQ multiplex PCR. The sample consists of about 80,000 clones, roughly two thirds of them appearing once. Sequenced input: PBMCs. These receptors all stem from a woman in her 50s in good health and CMV-seropositive.

The genes are TRBV9 and TRBJ1-4, with 10 bases lining up with TRBD1. With V trimmed by 3 bases and J by 3 bases, 11 bases remained unmatched. The V gene's germline CDR1 is SGDLS and CDR2 YYNGEE. CDR3 length: 18 amino acids. DNA for the CDR3: TGTGCCAGCAGCGCTGGGGACAGGGGAGGAACATCTAATGAAAAACTGTTTTTT. Its protein product is CASSAGDRGGTSNEKLFF.

The chain employs TRBV9 and TRBJ1-2, with TRBD1 matching over 7 bases. Germline CDR1 reads SGDLS; CDR2 reads YYNGEE. The CDR3 is 15 residues long. V trimming: 4 bases; J trimming: 4 bases; junction bases outside the gene matches: 10. CDR3 in amino acids: CASSPSGDSTYGYTF. DNA for the CDR3: TGTGCCAGCAGCCCTTCCGGGGACAGTACCTATGGCTACACCTTC.

The chain employs TRBV5-1 and TRBJ1-1; D possibly corresponds to TRBD1 (5 bases). The V gene lost 4 bases and the J gene lost 2 bases, with 12 bases spanning the gap. Germline V gives CDR1 SGHRS, CDR2 YFSETQ. The CDR3 has 14 amino acids. The CDR3 here is CASSTDRFNTEAFF. In DNA form, the CDR3 reads TGCGCCAGCAGCACTGACAGATTCAACACTGAAGCTTTCTTT.

This clone was seen once. The genes are TRBV2 and TRBJ2-7; tentative D call: TRBD1 (6 bases). Germline V gene data show CDR1 as SNHLY and CDR2 as FYNNEI. V lost 2 bases to trimming and J lost 4 bases, with 15 bases between them. The length of the CDR3 is 15 residues. CDR3 in amino acids: CASSELTGASYEQYV. In DNA form, the CDR3 reads TGTGCCAGCAGTGAACTGACAGGAGCATCTTACGAGCAGTACGTC.

This clone was observed a handful of times. The chain carries TRBV13 and TRBJ2-7; TRBD2 agrees at 7 bases. With 3 bases clipped from V and 3 bases from J, the junction kept 2 bases outside the gene matches. CDR1 is PRHDT, CDR2 FYEKMQ, per germline (reference sequence). The CDR3 has 13 residues. The CDR3 loop reads CASSLGGYYEQYV. The DNA for the CDR3 is TGTGCCAGCAGCTTGGGAGGGTACTACGAGCAGTACGTC.

The chain uses TRBV11-2 and TRBJ2-3; the D gene is possibly TRBD2 (6 bases). The CDR3 loop spans 15 amino acids. The V gene lost 1 base and the J gene lost 8 bases, with 16 bases spanning the gap. From germline, CDR1 is SGHAT and CDR2 FQNNGV. CDR3 sequence (DNA): TGTGCCAGCAGCTTAGCGGACTACTCGCGGGGTACGCAGTATTTT. Its protein is CASSLADYSRGTQYF.

On this clone: One end of the junction varies from germline; a read error may be responsible. The CDR3 loop is CVSSLGRTGGGYTF. The CDR3 DNA follows: TGTGTCAGCAGCTTAGGAAGGACAGGAGGTGGCTACACCTTC. The gene calls are TRBV7-2 and TRBJ1-2; 7 bases are shared with TRBD1. The germline CDR1 and CDR2 sequences are SGHTA and FQGNSA. The CDR3 loop spans 14 amino acids. Supplemented by reference TRBV7-2 and TRBJ1-2, the full variable domain reads GAGVSQSPSNKVTEKGKDVELRCDPISGHTALYWYRQSLGQGLEFLIYFQGNSAPDKSGLPSDRFSAERTGGSVSTLTIQRTQQEDSAVYLCVSSLGRTGGGYTFGSGTRLTVV.

The V call is TRBV23-1, the J call TRBJ1-2; 11 nucleotides match TRBD1. TRBV23-1 falls under the ORF class, with uncertain function. V shed 3 bases and J 4 bases; nucleotides not matched to a gene: 7. This CDR3 has 16 amino acids. CDR3 in DNA: TGCGCCAGCAGTCATATCCGGGACAGGGGGATCTATGGCTACACCTTC. It is translated as CASSHIRDRGIYGYTF.

This chain uses TRBV7-8 with TRBJ1-5; D is perhaps TRBD1 (5 bases). This CDR3 spans 18 amino acids. Germline loops: CDR1 SGHVS, CDR2 FQNEAQ. Trimming shortened V by 2 bases and J by 1 base, and 18 bases separated the two germline ends. The CDR3 region has the DNA TGTGCCAGCAGCTTACCTTCCCGGGGGGGAGGAAGCAATCAGCCCCAGCATTTT. Its protein product is CASSLPSRGGGSNQPQHF.

CDR3: CASSLHTGGLYNEQFF. The CDR3 DNA sequence: TGTGCCAGCAGTTTACACACGGGGGGCCTCTACAATGAGCAGTTCTTC. The chain employs TRBV27 and TRBJ2-1; possible D gene TRBD2, 7 bases. The CDR3 has 16 amino acids. Germline CDR1 is MNHEY and CDR2 is SMNVEV (reference sequence). Trimming cost V 2 bases and J 3 bases, with 14 bases left between them.

V is TRBV28 and J is TRBJ2-3; 9 bases are shared with TRBD2. From germline, CDR1 is MDHEN and CDR2 SYDVKM. The junction had 9 bases not matched to a gene; V was cut back by 5 bases and J by 6 bases. The CDR3 spans 15 residues. The CDR3 loop reads CASSPARGGWDTQYF. CDR3 DNA: TGTGCCAGCAGTCCCGCGCGGGGGGGCTGGGATACGCAGTATTTT.

The chain couples TRBV5-1 to TRBJ1-4, with 8 bases aligning to TRBD1. This CDR3 has 13 amino acids. Looked up from germline, CDR1 is SGHRS and CDR2 is YFSETQ. V trimming: 5 bases; J trimming: 4 bases; junction bases outside the gene matches: 1. As DNA, the CDR3 is TGCGCCAGCAGGACAGGGGATAATGAAAAACTGTTTTTT. The encoded protein is CASRTGDNEKLFF.

The genes are TRBV2 and TRBJ2-3; TRBD2 agrees at 9 bases. The germline V gene has CDR1 SNHLY and CDR2 FYNNEI. The CDR3 runs 14 residues. The trim removed 7 bases at V and 4 bases at J, leaving 6 bases unmatched. CDR3 loop: CASNRGGASDTQYF. CDR3 in DNA: TGTGCCAGCAACCGCGGGGGGGCCTCAGATACGCAGTATTTT.